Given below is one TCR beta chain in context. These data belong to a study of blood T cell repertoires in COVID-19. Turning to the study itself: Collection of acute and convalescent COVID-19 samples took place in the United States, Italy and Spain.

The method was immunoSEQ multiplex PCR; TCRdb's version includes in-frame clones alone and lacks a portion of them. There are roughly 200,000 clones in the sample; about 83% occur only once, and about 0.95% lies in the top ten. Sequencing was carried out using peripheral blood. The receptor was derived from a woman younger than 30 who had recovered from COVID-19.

CDR3 residues: CASSFGTMNTEAFF. The CDR3 DNA sequence: TGTGCCAGCAGCTTCGGGACAATGAACACTGAAGCTTTCTTT. The V call is TRBV11-2, the J call TRBJ1-1, with D possibly being TRBD1 (6 bases). This CDR3 is built from 14 residues. Germline CDR1 reads SGHAT; CDR2 reads FQNNGV. Deletions cut 3 bases from V and 0 bases from J, with 8 bases between.